In its sample, the clone carrying this T cell receptor (beta chain) was seen a few times. The target antigen is unknown. These data are taken from a study of T cells after yellow fever vaccination. About the study: Fractions with few cells were prepared using SMART-Seq v4 Ultra Low Input. Study-wide points: Only a minor proportion of clonotypes was detected across both CD4 and CD8 compartments. The secondary response was weaker but peaked faster, day 5 versus 15. Clones from primary vaccination mostly reappeared after the booster (approximately 96% CD4, under 90% CD8).

MiXCR, run by TCRdb on the 5' RACE reads, gives a single entry per CDR3 protein. Found here are approximately 600,000 distinct CDR3 sequences, approximately 13% of them singletons; the top ten hold 14% to 15%. There are 18 residues in the CDR3. The V end was cut by 3 bases, the J end by 7 bases, with 23 bases between. Germline-derived CDR1 and CDR2 are SGDLS and YYNGEE. The clonotype was recovered from a man aged 25-40 years who received the YFV17D yellow fever vaccine. Here the sequenced sample was PBMCs, taken on the day of the yellow fever booster vaccination. The chain links TRBV9 to TRBJ1-6, with D possibly matching TRBD1 (5 bases). In nucleotides, the CDR3 is TGTGCCAGCAGCGGAGGCCCGGGGGGGGTAATAGTCAATTCACCCCTCCACTTT. This translates into CASSGGPGGVIVNSPLHF. The full variable domain, rest sourced from reference TRBV9 and TRBJ1-6, is DSGVTQTPKHLITATGQRVTLRCSPRSGDLSVYWYQQSLDQGLQFLIQYYNGEERAKGNILERFSAQQFPDLHSELNLSSLELGDSALYFCASSGGPGGVIVNSPLHFGNGTRLTVT.